This TCR beta chain was documented in a study of CD4 T cells in relation to SARS-CoV-2 and coronaviruses. At the level of the study: PBMCs were cultured with antigen for approximately nine days before TCR beta sequencing. Convalescent donors were aged about 21 to 72, with median around 40 years. The restricting HLA molecule for shared crossreactive spike epitopes was mapped. General observations from the study: Crossreactivity was assessed only for spike protein, not other viral proteins.

Sequencing used immunoSEQ multiplex PCR; TCRdb keeps in-frame clones, though not all of them. This sample has tens of thousands of clones, with around 74% found just once. Concerning this clone: The target antigen is unknown.

This CDR3 region has 13 residues. Between the trimmed V and J ends, which lost 6 bases and 4 bases, there was a span of 11 bases. Per the germline V gene, CDR1 is LNHDA and CDR2 is SQIVND (reference sequence). Sequenced sample: memory CD4+ T cells from PBMCs, cultured in vitro. The sequence came from an adult with COVID-19. The chain carries TRBV19 and TRBJ2-3, with a weak D call TRBD2 (6 bases). CDR3 loop: CASRGGGPDTQYF. CDR3 bases: TGTGCCAGTAGGGGGGGAGGTCCAGATACGCAGTATTTT.